The 3 T cell receptor beta chains presented below share a single source sample, sequenced in a study of cytomegalovirus exposure and HLA in healthy donors. It was with 60 Vbeta and 13 Jbeta primers that the PCR ran. Clones were read by immunoSEQ multiplex PCR, and TCRdb kept only the in-frame ones, dropping some. The sample consists of approximately 150,000 clones, about three quarters of them appearing once. Sequencing used PBMCs. These receptors all come from a man in his forties in good health and CMV-seropositive.

This clone was counted only a few times. The chain joins TRBV18 to TRBJ1-6; the D is unclear. CDR1 KGHSH and CDR2 LQKENI come from the germline V gene. The V end was cut by 6 bases, the J end by 12 bases, with 15 bases between. This CDR3 contains 13 residues. The CDR3, as DNA: TGTGCCAGCTCCCACGGCGGCGACGGACCCCTCCACTTT. Translating it yields CASSHGGDGPLHF.

This chain uses TRBV2 with TRBJ1-1; 7 positions agree with TRBD1. Trimming removed 4 bases from V and 8 bases from J; junction bases left unmatched: 4. The CDR3 extends over 12 amino acids. Germline V gene sequence: CDR1 SNHLY, CDR2 FYNNEI. The CDR3 nucleotides are TGTGCCAGCAGTGGGGACAGCCAGGAAGCTTTCTTT. Translation gives CASSGDSQEAFF. Looking up the rest from reference TRBV2 and TRBJ1-1 gives the full variable domain: EPEVTQTPSHQVTQMGQEVILRCVPISNHLYFYWYRQILGQKVEFLVSFYNNEISEKSEIFDDQFSVERPDGSNFTLKIRSTKLEDSAMYFCASSGDSQEAFFGQGTRLTVV.

This clone occurred a few times. V and J are TRBV13 and TRBJ2-2, with TRBD2 identical over 16 bases. Germline CDR1 PRHDT, CDR2 FYEKMQ (reference sequence). V shed 5 bases and J 6 bases; nucleotides not matched to a gene: 12. This CDR3 spans 19 amino acids. The CDR3 reads CASSPGLAGGPRRAGELFF. DNA of the CDR3: TGTGCCAGCAGCCCGGGACTAGCGGGAGGGCCCCGAAGGGCCGGGGAGCTGTTTTTT.